This TCR beta chain was observed in a study of shared clonotypes between healthy human individuals. Background on the study: Ranging from 18 to 49 in age, donors were a couple of women and three men.

A remark on this clone: The antigen remains unidentified. Additional DNA sequences in this sample encode the identical CDR3.

Findings and caveats of the study: Roughly 5.3% of naive CD4 clonotypes were common to a few donors.

The CDR3 contains 14 residues. The V end was cut by 4 bases, the J end by 1 base, with 10 bases between. In germline, CDR1 is MDHEN, CDR2 SYDVKM. Measured with immunoSEQ multiplex PCR; TCRdb has only the in-frame clones, and not every one. This repertoire shows over 1.4 million clones, about 96% found once; its top ten account for roughly 1.1%. The rearrangement links TRBV28 to TRBJ1-1, with a possible D match to TRBD1 (6 bases). The sample taken for sequencing was naive CD4+ T cells sorted from blood. Documented subset: CD45RA+ positively selected. The TCR originated in a man under 40 in good health. The CDR3 here is CASSSPGQNTEAFF. The CDR3 DNA reads as TGTGCCAGCAGTTCTCCGGGACAGAACACTGAAGCTTTCTTT. Drawing the rest from reference TRBV28 and TRBJ1-1, the complete variable domain is DVKVTQSSRYLVKRTGEKVFLECVQDMDHENMFWYRQDPGLGLRLIYFSYDVKMKEKGDIPEGYSVSREKKERFSLILESASTNQTSMYLCASSSPGQNTEAFFGQGTRLTVV.